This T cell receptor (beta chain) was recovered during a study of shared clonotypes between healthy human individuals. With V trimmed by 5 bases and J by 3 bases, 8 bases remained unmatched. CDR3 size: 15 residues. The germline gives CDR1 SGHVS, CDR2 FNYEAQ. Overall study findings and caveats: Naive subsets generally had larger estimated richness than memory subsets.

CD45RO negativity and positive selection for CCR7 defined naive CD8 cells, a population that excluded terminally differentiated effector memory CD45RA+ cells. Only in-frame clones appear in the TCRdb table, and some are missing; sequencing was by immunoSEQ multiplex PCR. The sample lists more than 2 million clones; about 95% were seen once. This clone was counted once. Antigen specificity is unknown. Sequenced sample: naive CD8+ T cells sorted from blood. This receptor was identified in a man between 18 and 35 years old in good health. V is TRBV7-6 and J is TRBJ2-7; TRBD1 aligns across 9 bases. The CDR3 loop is CASSPGQGTNYEQYF. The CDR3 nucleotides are TGTGCCAGCAGCCCCGGACAGGGGACTAACTACGAGCAGTACTTC.